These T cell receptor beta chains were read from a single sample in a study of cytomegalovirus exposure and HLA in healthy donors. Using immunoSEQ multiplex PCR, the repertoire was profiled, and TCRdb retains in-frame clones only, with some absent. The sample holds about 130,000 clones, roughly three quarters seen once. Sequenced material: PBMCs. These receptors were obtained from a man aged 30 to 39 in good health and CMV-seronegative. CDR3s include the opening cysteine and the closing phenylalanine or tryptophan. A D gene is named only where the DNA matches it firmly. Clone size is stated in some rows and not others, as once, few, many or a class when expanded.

TGCAGCGCCCCTACGGGAGGGCCTGTTCCAGATACGCAGTATTTT CSAPTGGPVPDTQYF TRBV29-1 NA TRBD2 TRBJ2-3
TGTGCCAGCAGTTACCAGGGACTAGCCCCGTACTTC CASSYQGLAPYF TRBV6-5 NA TRBD2 TRBJ2-5
TGTGCCAGTACTTCAGACTACAATGAGCAGTTCTTC CASTSDYNEQFF TRBV19 NA NA TRBJ2-1
TGTGCCAGTATAGGCGGATTCTTCTCTGGAAACACCATATATTTT CASIGGFFSGNTIYF TRBV19 NA NA TRBJ1-3
TGTGCCAGCTCATCGACAGGGGGCAACGAGCAGTACTTC CASSSTGGNEQYF TRBV18 NA TRBD1 TRBJ2-7
TGTGCCAGCAGCTTCCTCGACAGGGAGGTCGCTGAAGCTTTCTTT CASSFLDREVAEAFF TRBV11-2 NA TRBD1 TRBJ1-1
TGCAGCGTTGCTTTGGCAGGGGAAGGTGAAGCTTTCTTT CSVALAGEGEAFF TRBV29-1 few NA TRBJ1-1
TGTGCCAGCAGTTACAGGCAGGGGGCCTACGAGCAGTACTTC CASSYRQGAYEQYF TRBV6-5 NA TRBD1 TRBJ2-7
TGTGCCAGCGGGCGGGACTCCTACGAGCAGTACTTC CASGRDSYEQYF TRBV9 once NA TRBJ2-7
TGTGCCAGCAGACAGGGGGCGCAGGACACTGAAGCTTTCTTT CASRQGAQDTEAFF TRBV28 few TRBD1 TRBJ1-1
TGTGCCACCAGACAGGGAACGGGCGAGCAGTACTTC CATRQGTGEQYF TRBV6-5 NA TRBD1 TRBJ2-7
TGTGCCAGCAGTTTATCACAGGGAAACACCATATATTTT CASSLSQGNTIYF TRBV27 NA NA TRBJ1-3
TGTGCCAGCAGCTATACCTACGAGCAGTACTTC CASSYTYEQYF TRBV7-2 few NA TRBJ2-7
TGTGCCAGCAGTTACTCAGAGGGTAGCGGGGCAGATACGCAGTATTTT CASSYSEGSGADTQYF TRBV6-5 NA TRBD2 TRBJ2-3
TGTGCCAGCTCACCACCGGGGACTAGCGGGACCAATGAGCAGTTCTTC CASSPPGTSGTNEQFF TRBV18 NA TRBD2 TRBJ2-1
TGTGCCAGCAGTGAATCTACAGGGGGCAATCAGCCCCAGCATTTT CASSESTGGNQPQHF TRBV6-1 NA TRBD1 TRBJ1-5
TGTGCCTGGAGTGTAGGGACAGGGGCTACCTACGAGCAGTACTTC CAWSVGTGATYEQYF TRBV30 NA TRBD1 TRBJ2-7
TGTGCCAGCAGTCCGGGACAGATAATTGAAGCTTTCTTT CASSPGQIIEAFF TRBV6-5 NA TRBD1 TRBJ1-1
TGCGCCAGCAGCCAAGAAATGGGGACTAGCGGGATTTTTACGCAGTATTTT CASSQEMGTSGIFTQYF TRBV4-1 NA TRBD2 TRBJ2-3
TGCGCCAGGGAAAGACAGGGACGAAGGGGACGAGAGACCCAGTACTTC CARERQGRRGRETQYF TRBV10-1 NA TRBD1 TRBJ2-5
TGCGCCAGCAGCTTGTCAACAGGGGGGAACACTGAAGCTTTCTTT CASSLSTGGNTEAFF TRBV5-1 NA TRBD1 TRBJ1-1
TGTGCCATCAGTGACCGGGGACAGGGGGGATATCAGCCCCAGCATTTT CAISDRGQGGYQPQHF TRBV10-3 NA TRBD1 TRBJ1-5
TGTGCCTGGGCCGAGAGGAGGGGTCAGCCCCAGCATTTT CAWAERRGQPQHF TRBV30 NA NA TRBJ1-5
TGTGCCAGCAGTTTTTCGGGGTCCCAGCATTTT CASSFSGSQHF TRBV6-5 NA NA TRBJ1-5
TGTGCCAGCACAACGGGAGTTTGGTACAATGAGCAGTTCTTC CASTTGVWYNEQFF TRBV6-1 NA NA TRBJ2-1
TGTGCCAGTAGTAGGACTAGCAGAGAGACCCAGTACTTC CASSRTSRETQYF TRBV19 NA TRBD2 TRBJ2-5
TGTGCCAGCAGCTTAGATCATAGCGGGAGCAGTCACTACAATGAGCAGTTCTTC CASSLDHSGSSHYNEQFF TRBV11-3 NA TRBD2 TRBJ2-1
TGTGCCAGCAGTCCCTACGGGACAGGGCGCGGTAGGGCTGAAGCTTTCTTT CASSPYGTGRGRAEAFF TRBV25-1 NA TRBD1 TRBJ1-1
TGTGCTAGTGGTTTGGAGAGGAGGGAGGGCCATCATCCCCCTGTCAATGAGCAGTTCTTC CASGLERREGHHPPVNEQFF TRBV12-5 NA TRBD2 TRBJ2-1
TGTGCCAGCAGTCCGGACAGGGAGCTATACGAGCAGTACTTC CASSPDRELYEQYF TRBV28 NA TRBD1 TRBJ2-7
TGTGCCAGCAGTGAATTTAGGGGATACAGCACAGATACGCAGTATTTT CASSEFRGYSTDTQYF TRBV25-1 NA NA TRBJ2-3
TGCAGCGTTCACCGGCGGGAAGGAAACTATGGCTACACCTTC CSVHRREGNYGYTF TRBV29-1 NA NA TRBJ1-2
TGTGCCTGGGAGGGGGACACGTCGAACACTGAAGCTTTCTTT CAWEGDTSNTEAFF TRBV30 NA NA TRBJ1-1
TGTGCCAGCAGCCCACAGGGTCTCGGTGAAAAACTGTTTTTT CASSPQGLGEKLFF TRBV7-2 NA NA TRBJ1-4
TGTGCCGGGAAAACCCCGGGGTCTAATGAAAAACTGTTTTTT CAGKTPGSNEKLFF TRBV28 NA NA TRBJ1-4
TGTGCCAGCAGTGAGCGGGGGACCCAGTACTTC CASSERGTQYF TRBV6-1 NA NA TRBJ2-5
TGTGCCAGCAGTTCCATCGACAGGGTTCGAGAAAAACTGTTTTTT CASSSIDRVREKLFF TRBV6-1 NA TRBD1 TRBJ1-4
TGTGCCATCAGTGAGTCACTAGCGGGAATGGAGACCCAGTACTTC CAISESLAGMETQYF TRBV10-3 NA TRBD2 TRBJ2-5
TGCAGCGCTACTAGCGGGGGTCACTACGAGCAGTACTTC CSATSGGHYEQYF TRBV29-1 NA TRBD2 TRBJ2-7
TGTGCCAGCTCACCAAGGGGTACTAGCGGGACCGGAACCGGGGAGCTGTTTTTT CASSPRGTSGTGTGELFF TRBV18 NA TRBD2 TRBJ2-2
TGTGCCAGCAGCTGGCGGGGACAGGGGAAGATGAAGGCTGGAAACACCATATATTTT CASSWRGQGKMKAGNTIYF TRBV11-2 NA TRBD1 TRBJ1-3
TGCGCCAGCAGCCCTCTCCAGCCCCAGCATTTT CASSPLQPQHF TRBV5-1 NA NA TRBJ1-5
TGTGCCTGGAGTACGGAAGACAGGGGTTACGAGCAGTACTTC CAWSTEDRGYEQYF TRBV30 NA TRBD1 TRBJ2-7
TGTGCCAGTAGTGTCGGGACAGGACGTGAAGCTTTCTTT CASSVGTGREAFF TRBV19 NA TRBD1 TRBJ1-1
TGCGCCAGCAGTGCAGGCTACCAGCTGGATACGCAGTATTTT CASSAGYQLDTQYF TRBV10-1 NA NA TRBJ2-3
TGTGCCAGCAGTTCACCTGAAATCGGGTACAATGAGCAGTTCTTC CASSSPEIGYNEQFF TRBV28 NA NA TRBJ2-1
TGCGCCAGCAGCTTTGGGATAGCGGGACCAGATACGCAGTATTTT CASSFGIAGPDTQYF TRBV5-1 NA TRBD2 TRBJ2-3
TGTGCCAGTAGTCAAAGCTCGGGAGCCGATTATGGCTACACCTTC CASSQSSGADYGYTF TRBV19 NA NA TRBJ1-2
TGCGCCAGTTTTGACCTAGGACTAGATGGCGGGGAGCTGTTTTTT CASFDLGLDGGELFF TRBV5-1 NA TRBD2 TRBJ2-2
TGCAGCGTTCCGACAGGGGCGAGTTCCTACAATGAGCAGTTCTTC CSVPTGASSYNEQFF TRBV29-1 NA TRBD1 TRBJ2-1